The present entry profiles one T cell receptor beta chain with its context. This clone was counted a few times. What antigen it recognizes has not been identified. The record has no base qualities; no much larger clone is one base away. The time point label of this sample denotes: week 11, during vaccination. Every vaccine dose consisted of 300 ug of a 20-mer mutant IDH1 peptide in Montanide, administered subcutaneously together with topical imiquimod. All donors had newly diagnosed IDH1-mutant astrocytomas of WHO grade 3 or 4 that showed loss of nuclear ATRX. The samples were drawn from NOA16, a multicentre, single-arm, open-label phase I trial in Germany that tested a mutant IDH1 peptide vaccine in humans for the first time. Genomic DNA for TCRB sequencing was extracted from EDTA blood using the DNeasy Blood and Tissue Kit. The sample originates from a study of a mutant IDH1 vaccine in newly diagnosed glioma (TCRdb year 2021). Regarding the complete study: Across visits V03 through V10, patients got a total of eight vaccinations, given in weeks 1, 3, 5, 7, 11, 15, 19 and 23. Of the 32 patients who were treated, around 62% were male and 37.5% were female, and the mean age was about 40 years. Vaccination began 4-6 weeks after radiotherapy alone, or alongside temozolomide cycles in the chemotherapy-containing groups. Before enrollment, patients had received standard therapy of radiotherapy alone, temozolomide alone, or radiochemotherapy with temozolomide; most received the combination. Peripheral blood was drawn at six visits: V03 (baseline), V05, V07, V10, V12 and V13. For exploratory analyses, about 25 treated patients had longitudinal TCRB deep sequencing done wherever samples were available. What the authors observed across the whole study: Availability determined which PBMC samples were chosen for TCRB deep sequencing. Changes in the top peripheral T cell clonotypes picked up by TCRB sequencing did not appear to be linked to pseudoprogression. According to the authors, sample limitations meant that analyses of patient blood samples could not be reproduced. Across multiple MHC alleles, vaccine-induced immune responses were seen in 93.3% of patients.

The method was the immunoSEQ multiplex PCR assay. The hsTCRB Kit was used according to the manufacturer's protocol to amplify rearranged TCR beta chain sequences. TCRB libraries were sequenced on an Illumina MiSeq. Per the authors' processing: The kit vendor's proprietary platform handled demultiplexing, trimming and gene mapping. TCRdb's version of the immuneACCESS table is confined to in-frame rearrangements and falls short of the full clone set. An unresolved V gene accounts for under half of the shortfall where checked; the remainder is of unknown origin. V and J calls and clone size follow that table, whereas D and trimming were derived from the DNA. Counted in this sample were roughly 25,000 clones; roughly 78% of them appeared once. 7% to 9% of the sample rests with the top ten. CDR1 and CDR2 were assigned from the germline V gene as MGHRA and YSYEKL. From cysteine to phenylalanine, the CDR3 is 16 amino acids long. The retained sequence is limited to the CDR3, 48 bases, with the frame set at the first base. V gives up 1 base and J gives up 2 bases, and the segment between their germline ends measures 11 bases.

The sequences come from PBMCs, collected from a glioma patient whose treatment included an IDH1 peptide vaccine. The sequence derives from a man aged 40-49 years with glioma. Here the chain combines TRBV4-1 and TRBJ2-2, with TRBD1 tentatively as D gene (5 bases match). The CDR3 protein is CASSQAQGLNTGELFF. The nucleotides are TGCGCCAGCAGCCAAGCCCAGGGCCTCAACACCGGGGAGCTGTTTTTT.